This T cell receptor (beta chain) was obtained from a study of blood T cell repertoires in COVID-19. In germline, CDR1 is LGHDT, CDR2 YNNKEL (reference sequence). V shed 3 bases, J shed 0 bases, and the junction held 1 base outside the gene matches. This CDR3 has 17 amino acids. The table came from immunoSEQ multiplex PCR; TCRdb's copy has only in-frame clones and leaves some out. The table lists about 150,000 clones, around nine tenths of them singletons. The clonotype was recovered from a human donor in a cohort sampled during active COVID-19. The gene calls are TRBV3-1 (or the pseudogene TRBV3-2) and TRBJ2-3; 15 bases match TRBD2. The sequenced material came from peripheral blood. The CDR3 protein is CASSHGTSGRSTDTQYF. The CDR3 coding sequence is TGTGCCAGCAGCCACGGGACTAGCGGGAGGAGCACAGATACGCAGTATTTT.